One and the same sample provided the 10 T cell receptor beta chains below, sequenced in a study of T-cell memory formation after mild COVID-19. TCRdb analysed the 5' RACE reads with MiXCR anew, one entry per CDR3 protein. In the table there are 500,000 to 650,000 distinct CDR3 sequences, about 20% of which are singletons. Sequencing was carried out using PBMCs or a T cell subset sorted from them (not recorded which). These receptors originate from an adult woman who had mild COVID-19 (a few samples of this study predate the infection). Cell type and time point are not known.

This clonotype was seen more than once but under ten times. This sequence joins TRBV9 and TRBJ2-7, with a weak D call TRBD1 (5 bases). Deletions cut 3 bases from V and 5 bases from J, with 12 bases between. CDR1 SGDLS and CDR2 YYNGEE come from the germline V gene. This CDR3 spans 13 amino acids. The CDR3 spells CASSGPGQNEQYF. The CDR3 DNA sequence: TGTGCCAGCAGCGGCCCAGGGCAGAACGAGCAGTACTTC.

This clonotype was seen ten or more times. The CDR3 sequence is CASSPTTNTGELFF. CDR3 sequence (DNA): TGTGCCAGTAGCCCGACGACAAACACCGGGGAGCTGTTTTTT. This chain connects TRBV19 to TRBJ2-2; D is ambiguous. This CDR3 has 14 amino acids. Per germline, CDR1 LNHDA and CDR2 SQIVND (reference sequence). V was shortened by 6 bases and J by 2 bases, with 10 bases between the two germline ends.

The chain joins TRBV30 to TRBJ2-5; 9 bases align to TRBD1. In germline, CDR1 is GTSNPN, CDR2 SVGIG (reference sequence). The J segment lost 4 bases and the V segment lost 3 bases, leaving 6 bases of the junction unmatched. The CDR3 is 14 residues long. CDR3 residues: CAWSYGQGTETQYF. DNA of the CDR3: TGTGCCTGGAGCTACGGACAGGGGACAGAGACCCAGTACTTC.

A few counts support this clonotype. This CDR3 reads CASSLVSSGRANEQFF. The DNA of the CDR3 is TGTGCCAGCAGCTTAGTGTCTAGCGGGAGGGCGAATGAGCAGTTCTTC. The chain is built from TRBV7-6 and TRBJ2-1; TRBD2 matches 12 bases. The length of the CDR3 is 16 residues. CDR1 and CDR2 (germline): SGHVS, FNYEAQ. Germline trimming cut 1 base from V and 7 bases from J; bases unmatched to any gene: 5.

This clonotype was counted between two and nine times. The V and J genes are TRBV6-5 and TRBJ2-6; D not certain. The CDR3 extends over 12 amino acids. Deletions cut 4 bases from V and 6 bases from J, with 4 bases between. Germline V CDR1 and CDR2: MNHEY, SVGAGI. CDR3 bases: TGTGCCAGCAGTTCCCAGGCCAACGTCCTGACTTTC. Amino acids: CASSSQANVLTF.

This clonotype was counted at least ten times. The chain couples TRBV27 to TRBJ2-1; D remains ambiguous. Trimming stripped 3 bases from V and 6 bases from J, with 15 bases between. The CDR3 contains 15 residues. CDR1 MNHEY and CDR2 SMNVEV come from the germline V gene (reference sequence). The CDR3 loop is CASSLGYPQSNEQFF. CDR3 DNA: TGTGCCAGCAGTTTGGGGTACCCTCAGTCCAATGAGCAGTTCTTC.

This clonotype was recorded a few times. The chain links TRBV29-1 to TRBJ1-4; D ambiguous. Trimming shortened V by 7 bases and J by 8 bases, and 11 bases separated the two germline ends. The V gene's germline CDR1 is SQVTM and CDR2 ANQGSEA. The CDR3 runs to 11 residues. The CDR3 DNA sequence: TGCAGCGGAACAAGGGCCGAAAAACTGTTTTTT. It yields the protein CSGTRAEKLFF. Full variable domain (missing parts from reference TRBV29-1 and TRBJ1-4): SAVISQKPSRDICQRGTSLTIQCQVDSQVTMMFWYRQQPGQSLTLIATANQGSEATYESGFVIDKFPISRPNLTFSTLTVSNMSPEDSSIYLCSGTRAEKLFFGSGTQLSVL.

This clonotype has more than one count but fewer than ten. The chain employs TRBV7-2 and TRBJ2-1; the match to TRBD2 covers 7 bases. Germline lookup yields CDR1 SGHTA and CDR2 FQGNSA. The CDR3 is 13 residues long. V was pared by 3 bases and J by 12 bases, with 8 bases of the junction left unmatched. CDR3 region: CASSLGERERQFF. DNA for the CDR3: TGTGCCAGCAGCTTGGGGGAGCGGGAAAGGCAGTTCTTC. The full variable domain, completed using reference TRBV7-2 and TRBJ2-1, is GAGVSQSPSNKVTEKGKDVELRCDPISGHTALYWYRQSLGQGLEFLIYFQGNSAPDKSGLPSDRFSAERTGGSVSTLTIQRTQQEDSAVYLCASSLGERERQFFGPGTRLTVL.

This clonotype was observed a few times. This chain joins TRBV12-3 or TRBV12-4 and TRBJ1-2; 7 bases map to TRBD1. There are 13 residues in the CDR3. The junction had 10 bases not matched to a gene; V was cut back by 8 bases and J by 7 bases. CDR3 nucleotides: TGTGCCAGCGGAACGACAGGGCCTCTTGGCTACACCTTC. This sequence encodes CASGTTGPLGYTF.

In its sample, this clonotype was seen a few times. This chain joins TRBV24-1 and TRBJ1-2; TRBD1 agrees at 7 bases. In germline, CDR1 is KGHDR, CDR2 SFDVKD. V was clipped by 3 bases and J by 1 base; unmatched bases: 4. The length of the CDR3 is 15 residues. CDR3 sequence reads: CATSDPDRFNYGYTF. The CDR3, as DNA: TGTGCCACCAGTGATCCGGACAGGTTTAACTATGGCTACACCTTC.